This T cell receptor beta chain was retrieved from a study of human T cells and chemical hapten exposure. Original processing notes: Sample TCR counts, which ranged from about 20,000 to 690,600, had a median of approximately 96,000. TCRdb called the RACE reads again in MiXCR, with one record for every CDR3 protein. These V and J calls are TCRdb output, not the study's own analysis. The profile shows approximately 180,000 distinct CDR3 sequences, 30% of them singletons. Time point: pre-sensitization, week 0. As to treatment: therapeutic diphenylcyclopropenone sensitization with weekly scalp DPC. Every donor had alopecia and was 18 to 70 years old; all were suitable for DPC. Germline CDR1 reads SNHLY; CDR2 reads FYNNEI. The CDR3 is made up of 15 amino acids. V trimming: 7 bases; J trimming: 2 bases; junction bases outside the gene matches: 5.

V is TRBV2 and J is TRBJ2-2; 9 nucleotides line up with TRBD2. Sequencing was performed on whole blood, taken in connection with sensitization to the hapten diphenylcyclopropenone (DPC). This TCR was recovered from a woman in her thirties with alopecia areata. Some clones in this sample may be carry-over from other donors' samples. The CDR3 is CASNPGLANTGELFF. In nucleotides, the CDR3 is TGTGCCAGCAACCCGGGACTAGCCAACACCGGGGAGCTGTTTTTT.